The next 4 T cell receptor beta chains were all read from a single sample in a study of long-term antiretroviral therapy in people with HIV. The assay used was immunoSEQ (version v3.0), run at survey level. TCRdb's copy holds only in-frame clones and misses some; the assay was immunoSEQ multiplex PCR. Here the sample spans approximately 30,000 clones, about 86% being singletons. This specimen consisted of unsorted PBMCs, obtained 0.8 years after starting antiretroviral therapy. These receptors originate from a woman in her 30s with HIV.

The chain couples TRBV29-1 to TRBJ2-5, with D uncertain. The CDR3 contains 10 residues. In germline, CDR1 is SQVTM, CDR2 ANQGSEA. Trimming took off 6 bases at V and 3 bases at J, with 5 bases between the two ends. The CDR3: CSVREETQYF. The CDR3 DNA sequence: TGCAGCGTAAGGGAAGAGACCCAGTACTTC. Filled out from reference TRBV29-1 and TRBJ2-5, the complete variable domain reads SAVISQKPSRDICQRGTSLTIQCQVDSQVTMMFWYRQQPGQSLTLIATANQGSEATYESGFVIDKFPISRPNLTFSTLTVSNMSPEDSSIYLCSVREETQYFGPGTRLLVL.

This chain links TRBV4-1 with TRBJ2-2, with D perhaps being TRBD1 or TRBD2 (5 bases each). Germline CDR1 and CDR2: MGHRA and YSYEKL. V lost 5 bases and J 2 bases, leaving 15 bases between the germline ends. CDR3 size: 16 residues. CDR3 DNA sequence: TGCGCCAGCAGCACTTCCGGGACGGGAAACACCGGGGAGCTGTTTTTT. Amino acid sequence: CASSTSGTGNTGELFF.

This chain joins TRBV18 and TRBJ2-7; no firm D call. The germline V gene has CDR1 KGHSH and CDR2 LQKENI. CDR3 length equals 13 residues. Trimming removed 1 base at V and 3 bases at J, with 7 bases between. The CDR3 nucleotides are TGTGCCAGCTCACCACTGTCAAACTACGAGCAGTACTTC. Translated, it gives CASSPLSNYEQYF.

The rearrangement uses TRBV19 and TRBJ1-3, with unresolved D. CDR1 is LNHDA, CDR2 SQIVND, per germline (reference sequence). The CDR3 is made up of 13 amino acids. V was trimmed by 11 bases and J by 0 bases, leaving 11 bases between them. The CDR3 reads CACSKDSGNTIYF. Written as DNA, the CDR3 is TGTGCCTGCTCGAAAGACTCTGGAAACACCATATATTTT. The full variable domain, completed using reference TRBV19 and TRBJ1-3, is DGGITQSPKYLFRKEGQNVTLSCEQNLNHDAMYWYRQDPGQGLRLIYYSQIVNDFQKGDIAEGYSVSREKKESFPLTVTSAQKNPTAFYLCACSKDSGNTIYFGEGSWLTVV.